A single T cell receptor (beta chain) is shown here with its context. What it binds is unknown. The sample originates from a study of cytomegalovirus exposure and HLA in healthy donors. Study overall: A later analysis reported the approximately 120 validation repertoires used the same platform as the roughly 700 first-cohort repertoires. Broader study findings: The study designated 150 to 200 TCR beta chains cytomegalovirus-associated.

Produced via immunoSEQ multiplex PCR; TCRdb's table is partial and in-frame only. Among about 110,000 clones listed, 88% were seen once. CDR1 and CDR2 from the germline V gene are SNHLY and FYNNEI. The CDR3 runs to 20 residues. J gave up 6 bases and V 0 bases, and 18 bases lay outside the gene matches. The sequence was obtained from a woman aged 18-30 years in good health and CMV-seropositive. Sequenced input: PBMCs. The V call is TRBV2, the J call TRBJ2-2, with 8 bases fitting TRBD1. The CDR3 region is CASSEARLRSGGAGSGELFF. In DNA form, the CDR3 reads TGTGCCAGCAGTGAAGCGAGGCTGAGGTCAGGGGGCGCGGGGTCCGGGGAGCTGTTTTTT. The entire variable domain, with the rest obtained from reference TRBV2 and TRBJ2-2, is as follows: EPEVTQTPSHQVTQMGQEVILRCVPISNHLYFYWYRQILGQKVEFLVSFYNNEISEKSEIFDDQFSVERPDGSNFTLKIRSTKLEDSAMYFCASSEARLRSGGAGSGELFFGEGSRLTVL.